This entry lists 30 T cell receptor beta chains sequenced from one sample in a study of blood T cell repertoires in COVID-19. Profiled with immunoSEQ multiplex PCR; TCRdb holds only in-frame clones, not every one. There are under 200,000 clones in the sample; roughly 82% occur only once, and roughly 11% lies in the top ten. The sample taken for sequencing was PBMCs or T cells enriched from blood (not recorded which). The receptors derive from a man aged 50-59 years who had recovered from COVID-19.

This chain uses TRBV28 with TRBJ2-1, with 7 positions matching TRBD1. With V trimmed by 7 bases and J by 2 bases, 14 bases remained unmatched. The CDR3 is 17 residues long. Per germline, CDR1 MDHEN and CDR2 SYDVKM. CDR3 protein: CASNEGAGIFAYNEQFF. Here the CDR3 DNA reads TGTGCCAGCAACGAGGGGGCTGGTATCTTCGCCTACAATGAGCAGTTCTTC.

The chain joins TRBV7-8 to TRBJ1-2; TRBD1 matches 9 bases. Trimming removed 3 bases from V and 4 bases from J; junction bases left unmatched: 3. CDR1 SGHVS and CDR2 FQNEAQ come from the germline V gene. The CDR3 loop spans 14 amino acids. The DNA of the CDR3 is TGTGCCAGCAGCTTCATGGGACAGGGCTATGGCTACACCTTC. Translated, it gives CASSFMGQGYGYTF.

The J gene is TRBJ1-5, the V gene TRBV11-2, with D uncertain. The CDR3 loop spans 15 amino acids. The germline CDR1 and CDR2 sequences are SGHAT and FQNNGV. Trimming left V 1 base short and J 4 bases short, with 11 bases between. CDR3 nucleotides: TGTGCCAGCAGCTTAGGGAGCTTTCCGAATCAGCCCCAGCATTTT. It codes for CASSLGSFPNQPQHF.

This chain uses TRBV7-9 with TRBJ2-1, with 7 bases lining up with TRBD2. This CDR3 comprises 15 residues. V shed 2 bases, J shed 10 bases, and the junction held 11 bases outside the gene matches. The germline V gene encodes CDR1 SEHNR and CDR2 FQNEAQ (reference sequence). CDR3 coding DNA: TGTGCCAGCAGCTTAAGTGGAGGGGAGGGTAGGGAGCAGTTCTTC. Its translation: CASSLSGGEGREQFF. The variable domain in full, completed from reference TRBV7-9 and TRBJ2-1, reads DTGVSQNPRHKITKRGQNVTFRCDPISEHNRLYWYRQTLGQGPEFLTYFQNEAQLEKSRLLSDRFSAERPKGSFSTLEIQRTEQGDSAMYLCASSLSGGEGREQFFGPGTRLTVL.

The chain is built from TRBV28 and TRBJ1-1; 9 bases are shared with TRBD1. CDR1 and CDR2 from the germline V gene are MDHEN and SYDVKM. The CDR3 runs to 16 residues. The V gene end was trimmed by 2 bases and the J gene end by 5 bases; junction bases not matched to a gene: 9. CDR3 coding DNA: TGTGCCAGCAGTTTACTTTCGGCGGGACAGGGAACTGAAGCTTTCTTT. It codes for CASSLLSAGQGTEAFF.

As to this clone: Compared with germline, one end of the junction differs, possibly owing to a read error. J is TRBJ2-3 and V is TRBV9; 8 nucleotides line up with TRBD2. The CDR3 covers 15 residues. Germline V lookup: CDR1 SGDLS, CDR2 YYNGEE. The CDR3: CARSVLTGGEDTQYF. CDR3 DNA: TGTGCCCGCAGCGTTTTGACGGGGGGGGAGGATACGCAGTATTTT.

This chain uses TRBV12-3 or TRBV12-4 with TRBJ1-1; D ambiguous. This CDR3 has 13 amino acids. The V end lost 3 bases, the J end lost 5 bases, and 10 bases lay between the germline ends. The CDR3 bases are TGTGCCAGCAGTTTTCCCCGGGTTACTGAAGCTTTCTTT. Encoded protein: CASSFPRVTEAFF.

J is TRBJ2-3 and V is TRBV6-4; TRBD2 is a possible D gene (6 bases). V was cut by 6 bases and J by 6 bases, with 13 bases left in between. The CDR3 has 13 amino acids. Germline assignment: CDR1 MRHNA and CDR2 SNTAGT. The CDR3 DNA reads TGTGCCAGCAGGGGACTCCCTGGCGATACGCAGTATTTT. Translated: CASRGLPGDTQYF.

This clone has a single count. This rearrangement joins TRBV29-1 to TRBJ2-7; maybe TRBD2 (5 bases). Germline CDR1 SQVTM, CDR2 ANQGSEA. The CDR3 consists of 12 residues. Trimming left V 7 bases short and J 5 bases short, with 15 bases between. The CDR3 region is CSADPGSNEQYF. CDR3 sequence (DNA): TGCAGCGCCGATCCGGGGTCGAACGAGCAGTACTTC.

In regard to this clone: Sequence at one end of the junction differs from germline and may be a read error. CDR3 residues: CVSSEGRIGTQFSYEQYF. For the CDR3, the DNA is TGTGTCAGCAGTGAGGGGCGAATCGGGACACAATTCTCCTACGAGCAGTACTTC. The chain links TRBV2 to TRBJ2-7; D might be TRBD1 (6 bases). The length of the CDR3 is 18 residues. Germline V gene data show CDR1 as SNHLY and CDR2 as FYNNEI. Supplemented by reference TRBV2 and TRBJ2-7, the full variable domain reads EPEVTQTPSHQVTQMGQEVILRCVPISNHLYFYWYRQILGQKVEFLVSFYNNEISEKSEIFDDQFSVERPDGSNFTLKIRSTKLEDSAMYFCVSSEGRIGTQFSYEQYFGPGTRLTVT.

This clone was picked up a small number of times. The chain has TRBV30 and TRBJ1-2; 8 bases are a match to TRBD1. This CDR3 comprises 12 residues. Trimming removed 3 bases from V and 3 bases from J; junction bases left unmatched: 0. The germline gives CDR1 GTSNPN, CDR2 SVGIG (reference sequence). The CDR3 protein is CAWRDRDYGYTF. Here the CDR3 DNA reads TGTGCCTGGAGGGACAGGGACTATGGCTACACCTTC.

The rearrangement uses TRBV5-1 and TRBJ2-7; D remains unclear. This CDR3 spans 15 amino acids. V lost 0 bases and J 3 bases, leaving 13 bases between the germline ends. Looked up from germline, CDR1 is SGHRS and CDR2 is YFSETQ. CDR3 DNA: TGCGCCAGCAGCTTGGTCCCGTTTCAGAACTACGAGCAGTACTTC. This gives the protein CASSLVPFQNYEQYF.

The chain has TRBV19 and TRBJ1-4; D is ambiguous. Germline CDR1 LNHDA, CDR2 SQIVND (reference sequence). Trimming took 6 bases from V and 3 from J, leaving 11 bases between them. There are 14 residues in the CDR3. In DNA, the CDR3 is TGTGCCAGTAGCCAAGGGAGGGCTAATGAAAAACTGTTTTTT. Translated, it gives CASSQGRANEKLFF. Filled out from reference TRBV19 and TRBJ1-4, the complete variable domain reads DGGITQSPKYLFRKEGQNVTLSCEQNLNHDAMYWYRQDPGQGLRLIYYSQIVNDFQKGDIAEGYSVSREKKESFPLTVTSAQKNPTAFYLCASSQGRANEKLFFGSGTQLSVL.

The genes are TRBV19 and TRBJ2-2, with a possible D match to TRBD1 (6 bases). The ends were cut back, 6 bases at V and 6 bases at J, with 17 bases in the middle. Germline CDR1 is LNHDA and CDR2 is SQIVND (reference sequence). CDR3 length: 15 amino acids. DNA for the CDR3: TGTGCCAGTAGATTGGGGGCTCTGAGCCCCGGGGAGCTGTTTTTT. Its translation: CASRLGALSPGELFF.

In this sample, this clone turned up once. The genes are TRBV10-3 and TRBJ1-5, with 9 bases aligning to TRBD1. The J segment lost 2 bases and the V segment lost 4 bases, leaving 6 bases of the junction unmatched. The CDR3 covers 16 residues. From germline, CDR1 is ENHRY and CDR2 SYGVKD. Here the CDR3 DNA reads TGTGCCATCAGTGCGTCGGACAGGGGCGGCAATCAGCCCCAGCATTTT. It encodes CAISASDRGGNQPQHF.

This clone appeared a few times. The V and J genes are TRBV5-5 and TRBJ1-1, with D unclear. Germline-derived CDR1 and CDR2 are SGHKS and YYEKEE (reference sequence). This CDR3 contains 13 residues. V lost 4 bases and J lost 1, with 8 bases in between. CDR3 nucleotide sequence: TGTGCCAGCAGCCAACAGCCGAACACTGAAGCTTTCTTT. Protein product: CASSQQPNTEAFF.

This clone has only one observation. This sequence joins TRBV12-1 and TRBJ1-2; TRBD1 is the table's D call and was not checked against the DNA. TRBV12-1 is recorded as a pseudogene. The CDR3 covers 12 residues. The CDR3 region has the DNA TGTGCCAGCAGCCTTCACAGGGCTGGCTACACCTTC. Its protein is CASSLHRAGYTF.

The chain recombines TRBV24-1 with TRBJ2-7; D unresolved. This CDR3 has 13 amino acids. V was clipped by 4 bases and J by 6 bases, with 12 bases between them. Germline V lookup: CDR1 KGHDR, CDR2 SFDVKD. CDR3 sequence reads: CATSDSGALEQYF. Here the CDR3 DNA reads TGTGCCACCAGTGACTCCGGTGCCCTCGAGCAGTACTTC.

CDR3 residues: CASSLSHRDSQPQHF. CDR3 DNA sequence: TGTGCCAGCAGCTTGTCTCACAGGGATAGTCAGCCCCAGCATTTT. This chain connects TRBV5-6 to TRBJ1-5; tentative D call: TRBD1 (6 bases). Per germline, CDR1 SGHDT and CDR2 YYEEEE. Trimming stripped 1 base from V and 6 bases from J, with 14 bases between. CDR3 size: 15 residues.

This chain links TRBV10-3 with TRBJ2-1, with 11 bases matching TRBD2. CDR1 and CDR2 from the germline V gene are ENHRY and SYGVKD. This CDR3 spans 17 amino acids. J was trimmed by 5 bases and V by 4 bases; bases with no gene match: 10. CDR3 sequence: CAISGGFSGGVNNEQFF. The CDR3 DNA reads TGTGCCATCAGTGGAGGGTTTAGCGGGGGGGTAAACAATGAGCAGTTCTTC.

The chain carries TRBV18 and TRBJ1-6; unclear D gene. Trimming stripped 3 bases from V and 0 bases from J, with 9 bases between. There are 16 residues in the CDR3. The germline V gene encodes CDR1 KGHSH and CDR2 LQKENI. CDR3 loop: CASSPRVRSYNSPLHF. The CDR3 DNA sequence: TGTGCCAGCTCACCTCGCGTCCGCTCCTATAATTCACCCCTCCACTTT.

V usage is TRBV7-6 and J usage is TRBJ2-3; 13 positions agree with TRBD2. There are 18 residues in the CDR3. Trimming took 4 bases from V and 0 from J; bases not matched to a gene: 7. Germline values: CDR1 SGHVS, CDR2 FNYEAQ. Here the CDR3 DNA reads TGTGCCAGCAGCTCGGGACTAGCGGGACCTACTAGCACAGATACGCAGTATTTT. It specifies CASSSGLAGPTSTDTQYF. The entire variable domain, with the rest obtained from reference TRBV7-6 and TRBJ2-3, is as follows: GAGVSQSPRYKVTKRGQDVALRCDPISGHVSLYWYRQALGQGPEFLTYFNYEAQQDKSGLPNDRFSAERPEGSISTLTIQRTEQRDSAMYRCASSSGLAGPTSTDTQYFGPGTRLTVL.

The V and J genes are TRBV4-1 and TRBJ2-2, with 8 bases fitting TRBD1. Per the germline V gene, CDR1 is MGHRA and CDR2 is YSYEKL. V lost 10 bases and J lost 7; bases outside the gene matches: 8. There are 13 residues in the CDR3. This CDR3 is CATRTGKVGELFF. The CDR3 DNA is TGCGCCACCCGGACAGGGAAGGTCGGGGAGCTGTTTTTT.

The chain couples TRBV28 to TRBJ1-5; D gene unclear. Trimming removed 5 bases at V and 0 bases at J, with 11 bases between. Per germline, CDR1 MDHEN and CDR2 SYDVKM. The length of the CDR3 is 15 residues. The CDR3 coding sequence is TGTGCCAGCAGTCCCCCGGTATATAGCAATCAGCCCCAGCATTTT. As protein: CASSPPVYSNQPQHF.

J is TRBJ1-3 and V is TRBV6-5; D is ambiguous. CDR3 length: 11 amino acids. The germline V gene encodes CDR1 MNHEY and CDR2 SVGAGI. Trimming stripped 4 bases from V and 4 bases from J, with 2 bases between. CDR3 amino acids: CASSLGNTIYF. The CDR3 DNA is TGTGCCAGCAGTTTAGGAAACACCATATATTTT.

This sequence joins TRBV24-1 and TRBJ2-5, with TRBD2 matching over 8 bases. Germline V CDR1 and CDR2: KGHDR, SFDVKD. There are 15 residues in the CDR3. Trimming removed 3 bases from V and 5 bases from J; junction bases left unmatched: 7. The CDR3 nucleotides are TGTGCCACCAGTGATGAGGGACTAGATGGTGAGACCCAGTACTTC. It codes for CATSDEGLDGETQYF.

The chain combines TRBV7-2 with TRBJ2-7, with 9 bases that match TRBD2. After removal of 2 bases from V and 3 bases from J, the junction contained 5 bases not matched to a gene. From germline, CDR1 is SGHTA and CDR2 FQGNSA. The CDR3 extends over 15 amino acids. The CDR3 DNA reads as TGTGCCAGCAGCTTATTGAGCGGGAGGCTCTACGAGCAGTACTTC. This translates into CASSLLSGRLYEQYF.

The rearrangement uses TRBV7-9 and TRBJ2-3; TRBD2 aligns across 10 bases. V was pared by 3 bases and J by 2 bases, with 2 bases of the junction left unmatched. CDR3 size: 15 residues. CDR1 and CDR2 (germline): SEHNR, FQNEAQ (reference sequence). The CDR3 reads CASSFSGGHTDTQYF. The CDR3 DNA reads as TGTGCCAGCAGCTTTAGCGGGGGGCACACAGATACGCAGTATTTT. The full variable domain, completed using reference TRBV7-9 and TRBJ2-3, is DTGVSQNPRHKITKRGQNVTFRCDPISEHNRLYWYRQTLGQGPEFLTYFQNEAQLEKSRLLSDRFSAERPKGSFSTLEIQRTEQGDSAMYLCASSFSGGHTDTQYFGPGTRLTVL.

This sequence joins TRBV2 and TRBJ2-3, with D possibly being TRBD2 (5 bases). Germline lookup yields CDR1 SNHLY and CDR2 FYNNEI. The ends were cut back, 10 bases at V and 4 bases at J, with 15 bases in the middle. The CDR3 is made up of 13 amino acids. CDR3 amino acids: CATRWLAADTQYF. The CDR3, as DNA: TGTGCCACAAGGTGGCTAGCTGCAGATACGCAGTATTTT.

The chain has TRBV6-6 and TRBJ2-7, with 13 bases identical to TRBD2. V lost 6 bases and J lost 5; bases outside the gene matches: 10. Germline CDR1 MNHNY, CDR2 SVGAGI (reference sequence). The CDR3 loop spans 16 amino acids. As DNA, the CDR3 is TGTGCCAGCAGACTAGCGGGAGGGGGCTTTCAGGACGAGCAGTACTTC. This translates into CASRLAGGGFQDEQYF.